This T cell receptor beta chain stems from a study of blood T cell repertoires in COVID-19. Donors were grouped by their self-reported clinical history. The CDR3 length is 14 residues. The ends were cut back, 0 bases at V and 8 bases at J, with 14 bases in the middle. CDR1 and CDR2 (germline): SGHRS, YFSETQ. The method was immunoSEQ multiplex PCR; TCRdb's version includes in-frame clones alone and lacks a portion of them. The data hold fewer than 400,000 clones, with around 87% observed a single time. The V call is TRBV5-1, the J call TRBJ1-2; D gene uncertain. The receptor was derived from a woman in her 50s who had recovered from COVID-19. Material for sequencing was PBMCs or T cells enriched from blood (not recorded which). CDR3 sequence reads: CASSLGERDQGYTF. The DNA of the CDR3 is TGCGCCAGCAGCTTGGGGGAGCGGGATCAGGGCTACACCTTC.